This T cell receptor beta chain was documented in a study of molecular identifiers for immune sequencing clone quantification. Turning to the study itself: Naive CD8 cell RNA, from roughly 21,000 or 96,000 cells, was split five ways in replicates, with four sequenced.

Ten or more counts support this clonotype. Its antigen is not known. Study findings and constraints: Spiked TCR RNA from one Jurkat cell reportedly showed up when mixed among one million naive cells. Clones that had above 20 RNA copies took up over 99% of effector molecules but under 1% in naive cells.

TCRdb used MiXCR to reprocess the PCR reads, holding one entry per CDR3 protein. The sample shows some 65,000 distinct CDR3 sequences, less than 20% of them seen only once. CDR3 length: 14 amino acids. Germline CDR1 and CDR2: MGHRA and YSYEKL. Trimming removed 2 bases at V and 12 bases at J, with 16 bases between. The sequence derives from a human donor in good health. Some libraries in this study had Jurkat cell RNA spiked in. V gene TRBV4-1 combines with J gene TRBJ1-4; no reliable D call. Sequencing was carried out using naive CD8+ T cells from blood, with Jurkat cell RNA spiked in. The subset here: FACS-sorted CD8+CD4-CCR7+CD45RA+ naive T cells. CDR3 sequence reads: CASSQLGEASELFF. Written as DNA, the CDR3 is TGCGCCAGCAGCCAACTCGGTGAGGCATCGGAACTGTTTTTT.